This T cell receptor beta chain was obtained from a study of PD-1 blockade in classical Hodgkin lymphoma. Overall study context: Each patient was given nivolumab 3 mg/kg through a vein every 2 weeks. Study results and limitations: CD4+ but not CD8+ TCR diversity rose significantly by C4D1. What drove the repertoire differences, possibly disease activity or prior therapy, has not been defined. Anyone who began nivolumab under 1 year after ASCT was excluded.

Brentuximab vedotin exposure varied, and every patient relapsed after autologous stem cell transplantation. Worth noting for this clone: The antigen is undetermined.

This CDR3 has 13 amino acids. Germline CDR1 SGHTA, CDR2 FQGNSA. With 3 bases clipped from V and 4 bases from J, the junction kept 3 bases outside the gene matches. The assay was immunoSEQ multiplex PCR, and TCRdb's table has in-frame clones only and misses some. The sample comprises 95,000 or so clones, around 80% of which are singletons, and 12% rests with the top ten. The sequence was collected from a human donor with classical Hodgkin lymphoma. The V and J genes are TRBV7-2 and TRBJ2-7, with 7 positions matching TRBD2. The sample consisted of peripheral blood mononuclear cells (PBMCs), taken at baseline. Written as DNA, the CDR3 is TGTGCCAGCAGCTTGGGGGGGTGGTACGAGCAGTACTTC. This codes for CASSLGGWYEQYF. Based on the CDR3 plus reference TRBV7-2 and TRBJ2-7, the full variable domain is GAGVSQSPSNKVTEKGKDVELRCDPISGHTALYWYRQSLGQGLEFLIYFQGNSAPDKSGLPSDRFSAERTGGSVSTLTIQRTQQEDSAVYLCASSLGGWYEQYFGPGTRLTVT.